These T cell receptor beta chains were read from a single sample in a study of blood T cell repertoires in COVID-19. The table came from immunoSEQ multiplex PCR; TCRdb's copy has only in-frame clones and leaves some out. The sample holds tens of thousands of clones; over 65% are singletons and the top ten take roughly 4%. Sequences were obtained from peripheral blood. These receptors were collected from a man between 70 and 80 years old with COVID-19, enrolled during active disease. Each CDR3 is given with its conserved first and last residue. A D gene is named only where the DNA matches it firmly. Only some rows state a clone size, as once, few, many or a class for expanded clones.

clone_size | j_call | v_call | d_call | cdr3_nt | cdr3_aa
few | TRBJ1-6 | TRBV15 | NA | TGTGCCACCAACGGACAGCGCGGCTCACCCCTCCACTTT | CATNGQRGSPLHF
NA | TRBJ2-1 | TRBV4-3 | NA | TGCGCCAGCAGCCAAGGAATCGGCGGGCCAGCCCGCTACAATGAGCAGTTCTTC | CASSQGIGGPARYNEQFF
NA | TRBJ2-7 | TRBV7-2 | TRBD2 | TGTGCCAGCAGCTTAGGCCTAGCGGGGTCCTACGAGCAGTACTTC | CASSLGLAGSYEQYF
NA | TRBJ2-3 | TRBV25-1 | NA | TGTGCCAGCAGTCACACAGATACGCAGTATTTT | CASSHTDTQYF
NA | TRBJ2-5 | TRBV7-9 | TRBD1 | TGTGCCAGCAGCTTTGGGACAGGACAGCAAGAGACCCAGTACTTC | CASSFGTGQQETQYF
once | TRBJ2-7 | TRBV28 | TRBD2 | TGTGCCAGCAGTTTAACAGCGGGGGTATACGAGCAGTACTTC | CASSLTAGVYEQYF
NA | TRBJ2-3 | TRBV2 | TRBD1 | TGTGCCAGCAGGGGGGACAGGGTGATCACAGATACGCAGTATTTT | CASRGDRVITDTQYF
NA | TRBJ1-6 | TRBV18 | NA | TGTGCCAGCTCACCGAACAGACAATATAATTCACCCCTCCACTTT | CASSPNRQYNSPLHF
once | TRBJ2-3 | TRBV6-6 | TRBD2 | TGTGCCAGCAGACCCAGCGGGAGCGCAGATACGCAGTATTTT | CASRPSGSADTQYF
few | TRBJ2-3 | TRBV27 | NA | TGTGCCAGCAGACCCGGAGAACTGGGTGCGGCAGATACGCAGTATTTT | CASRPGELGAADTQYF
NA | TRBJ1-3 | TRBV28 | NA | TGTGCCAGCAGTTTATTTCAGACATACTCTGGAAACACCATATATTTT | CASSLFQTYSGNTIYF
NA | TRBJ2-1 | TRBV3-1/TRBV3-2 | NA | TGTGCCAGCAGCCAAGGGAGCGAGGCCTACAATGAGCAGTTCTTC | CASSQGSEAYNEQFF
few | TRBJ1-1 | TRBV6-2/TRBV6-3 | NA | TGTGCCAGCAGTTACTCGAGATCTGAAGCTTTCTTT | CASSYSRSEAFF
NA | TRBJ2-7 | TRBV10-3 | TRBD2 | TGTGCCATCAGTGAAGGGACTAGCGGGAGTAGGTCCTACGAGCAGTACTTC | CAISEGTSGSRSYEQYF
NA | TRBJ2-7 | TRBV6-6 | NA | TGTGCCAGCAGCCAGGTTAACTCCTACGAGCAGTACTTC | CASSQVNSYEQYF
NA | TRBJ1-3 | TRBV30 | NA | TGTGCCTCTACAGCCATACGAGGAGGTAACATATATTTT | CASTAIRGGNIYF
NA | TRBJ2-3 | TRBV19 | NA | TGTGCCAGTAGTATAGTCGGGAAAGGCGATACGCAGTATTTT | CASSIVGKGDTQYF
NA | TRBJ1-5 | TRBV10-3 | NA | TGTGCCATCAGTGAGTCGGGACAAAAGAGCAATCAGCCCCAGCATTTT | CAISESGQKSNQPQHF
NA | TRBJ2-3 | TRBV7-2 | TRBD2 | TGTGCCAGCAGCTTATCGCGGGAGGAGTATTTT | CASSLSREEYF
NA | TRBJ2-2 | TRBV28 | TRBD2 | TGTGCCAGTTCCGGGACTAGCGGCCCCGGGGAGCTGTTTTTT | CASSGTSGPGELFF
once | TRBJ2-1 | TRBV11-3 | NA | TGTGCCAGCAGCTTAGTAGCGACCTCCTACAATGAGCAGTTCTTC | CASSLVATSYNEQFF
NA | TRBJ2-6 | TRBV3-1/TRBV3-2 | NA | TGTGCCAGCAGCCAAAACGGGGGAGGAGGGACTGGGGCCAACGTCCTGACTTTC | CASSQNGGGGTGANVLTF
NA | TRBJ2-5 | TRBV24-1 | NA | TGTGCCACCAGTGATTTTGGGGAGTGGAAGCCAGAGACCCAGTACTTC | CATSDFGEWKPETQYF
NA | TRBJ1-2 | TRBV28 | NA | TGTGCCAGCAGTTTTCAGGGGAACTATGGCTACACCTTC | CASSFQGNYGYTF
NA | TRBJ1-3 | TRBV4-3 | NA | TGCGCCAGCAGCCAAGATCGGGGGGGTTTCGGAAACACCATATATTTT | CASSQDRGGFGNTIYF
NA | TRBJ2-5 | TRBV25-1 | NA | TGTGCCAGCAGTGAAAGGGGGTTGGAGACCCAGTACTTC | CASSERGLETQYF
NA | TRBJ2-7 | TRBV5-8 | NA | TGTGCCAGCAGCTGGCAGGGGTACGAGCAGTACTTC | CASSWQGYEQYF
once | TRBJ2-1 | TRBV2 | NA | TGTGCCAGCAGTGTAGCGGCCTCCTACAATGAGCAGTTCTTC | CASSVAASYNEQFF
NA | TRBJ2-1 | TRBV9 | NA | TGTGCCAGCAGCTCAGTCGGAGATGAGCAGTTCTTC | CASSSVGDEQFF
NA | TRBJ2-2 | TRBV6-5 | NA | TGTGCCGTTAGGGGGAACACCCGGACCGGGGAGCTGTTTTTT | CAVRGNTRTGELFF
NA | TRBJ1-4 | TRBV7-2 | NA | TGTGCCAGCAGCTTAAGGGGCGGAATTAATGAAAAACTGTTTTTT | CASSLRGGINEKLFF
NA | TRBJ2-1 | TRBV11-3 | NA | TGTGCCAGCAGCTTAGAAGGGGCCCTGAACAATGAGCAGTTCTTC | CASSLEGALNNEQFF
NA | TRBJ2-5 | TRBV30 | NA | TGTGCCTGGAGTGTCGGTTCGTGGCGGAATCAAGAGACCCAGTACTTC | CAWSVGSWRNQETQYF
NA | TRBJ1-2 | TRBV18 | TRBD1 | TGTGCCAGCTCACCTAGGGACAGGGGGCCTGGCTACACCTTC | CASSPRDRGPGYTF
NA | TRBJ1-1 | TRBV29-1 | TRBD1 | TGCAGCGTCTCCGGGACAGGGGCCATGTATGAAGCTTTCTTT | CSVSGTGAMYEAFF
NA | TRBJ1-1 | TRBV7-3 | NA | TGTGCCAGCAGCTTAGCCTCAGGCAACACTGAAGCTTTCTTT | CASSLASGNTEAFF
NA | TRBJ2-5 | TRBV3-1/TRBV3-2 | TRBD2 | TGTGCCAGCAGCGCTCGGTCTGCTAGCGGGTTTCAAGAGACCCAGTACTTC | CASSARSASGFQETQYF
few | TRBJ1-1 | TRBV12-3/TRBV12-4 | NA | TGTGCCAGCAGTTTAATGGAGGGCACTGAAGCTTTCTTT | CASSLMEGTEAFF
NA | TRBJ2-7 | TRBV28 | TRBD1 | TGTGCCAGCAGTCCAGGACAGGCCCCCTACGAGCAGTACTTC | CASSPGQAPYEQYF
many | TRBJ1-2 | TRBV3-1/TRBV3-2 | NA | TGTGCCAGCAGCCAAGGGACAGTAAAGGGTGGCTACACCTTC | CASSQGTVKGGYTF
few | TRBJ2-2 | TRBV27 | NA | TGTGCCAGCAGTTTTTCAGGGGCGGTTATGACCGGGGAGCTGTTTTTT | CASSFSGAVMTGELFF
NA | TRBJ2-1 | TRBV29-1 | TRBD1 | TGCAGCGTTGCAAGGGACAGGGGGTACAATGAGCAGTTCTTC | CSVARDRGYNEQFF
NA | TRBJ2-1 | TRBV7-9 | NA | TGTGCCAGCAGCATCACAGCAAATGAGCAGTTCTTC | CASSITANEQFF
NA | TRBJ2-1 | TRBV9 | TRBD2 | TGTGCCAGCAGCGTAGGAGTAGCGGGCGTCCATGAGCAGTTCTTC | CASSVGVAGVHEQFF
NA | TRBJ2-7 | TRBV27 | TRBD1 | TGTGCCAGCAGTTCGTACGGGACAGGGGGCCACGAGCAGTACTTC | CASSSYGTGGHEQYF
once | TRBJ1-1 | TRBV14 | NA | TGTGCCAGCAACCGGACACCTATGAACACTGAAGCTTTCTTT | CASNRTPMNTEAFF
NA | TRBJ2-5 | TRBV3-1/TRBV3-2 | TRBD2 | TGTGCCAGCAGCCTTCCGGGACTAGCGGGAGGGGAGACCCAGTACTTC | CASSLPGLAGGETQYF
NA | TRBJ2-1 | TRBV14 | NA | TGTGCCAGCAGCCAAGTGTTAGTTCCCAATGAGCAGTTCTTC | CASSQVLVPNEQFF
NA | TRBJ2-7 | TRBV20-1 | TRBD2 | TGCAGTGCTAGTAGTAGCGGGTTTCGCGAGCAGTACTTC | CSASSSGFREQYF
NA | TRBJ2-4 | TRBV10-3 | NA | TGTGCCATCAGCGGGGGCCGGGACAGAAAAAACATTCAGTACTTC | CAISGGRDRKNIQYF
NA | TRBJ1-6 | TRBV27 | NA | TGTGCCAGCAGTTTATTCCAACGGTCGGGGGCCTATAATTCACCCCTCCACTTT | CASSLFQRSGAYNSPLHF
many | TRBJ1-5 | TRBV6-5 | TRBD1 | TGTGCCAGCAGTCCTTACAGGGGTTCGCAGCCCCAGCATTTT | CASSPYRGSQPQHF